The entry below describes one TCR beta chain. CDR3 size: 19 residues. The ends were cut back, 2 bases at V and 0 bases at J, with 19 bases in the middle. Germline-derived CDR1 and CDR2 are KGHDR and SFDVKD. These data belong to a study of blood T cell repertoires in COVID-19. Overall study: COVID-19 samples collected from the United States, Italy and Spain covered acute and convalescent phases.

Categorization into cohorts depended on clinical history that participants reported. Sequencing used immunoSEQ multiplex PCR; TCRdb keeps in-frame clones, though not all of them. The sample holds about 160,000 clones; 65% to 85% are singletons and the top ten take around 5.1%. The origin of this receptor is a woman aged 40 to 55 with acute COVID-19. The sequenced material came from PBMCs or T cells enriched from blood (not recorded which). This sequence joins TRBV24-1 and TRBJ2-1; TRBD2 might be the D (5 bases). In DNA, the CDR3 is TGTGCCACCAGTGATTCGGGTGTTGTCGGGAAGAGCTCCTACAATGAGCAGTTCTTC. Translating gives CATSDSGVVGKSSYNEQFF.